Following are 3 T cell receptor beta chains from one sample sequenced in a study of STAT3 mutations in large granular lymphocyte leukemia (dated by TCRdb to the late 2010s). On the study overall, not on this receptor specifically: Every T-LGLL patient showed at least one immunodominant TCRbeta clonotype, and about half showed multiple immunodominant subclonotypes.

For these TCRs, the target antigens are not known. Library prep was done by the immunoSEQ multiplex PCR assay. TCRdb took this table from immuneACCESS and kept in-frame rearrangements with V and J called. Such tables lack part of the clones; where checked against another copy, unresolved V genes explain under half of the gap, and the rest is unexplained. The sample data list 9,500 to 12,000 clones, and approximately 83% of these were observed just once. Approximately 87% of the sample belongs to the ten largest clones. The specimen sequenced was peripheral blood mononuclear cells. These TCRs come from a man at least 80 years old with T-cell large granular lymphocyte leukemia. Some clones in this sample may be carry-over from other donors' samples. The age is the age at diagnosis.

The chain carries TRBV10-2 and TRBJ1-1; 9 bases align to TRBD1. The CDR3 runs 14 residues. Trimming took 8 bases from V and 8 from J; bases not matched to a gene: 12. CDR1 is WSHSY, CDR2 SAAADI, per germline. The CDR3 protein is CASGGQDRGTEAFF. In DNA form, the CDR3 reads TGCGCCAGCGGAGGTCAGGACAGGGGAACCGAAGCTTTCTTT.

The rearrangement links TRBV4-2 to TRBJ1-2, with 9 bases identical to TRBD1. The CDR3 has 16 residues. CDR1 is LGHNA and CDR2 is YNFKEQ in the germline V gene. J was trimmed by 8 bases and V by 2 bases; bases with no gene match: 12. The CDR3 DNA reads as TGTGCCAGCAGCCAATCGACCACAGGGGGCGCAGGCGGCTACACCTTC. This gives the protein CASSQSTTGGAGGYTF.

The genes are TRBV27 and TRBJ1-2, with unresolved D. CDR3 length equals 13 residues. Germline-derived CDR1 and CDR2 are MNHEY and SMNVEV (reference sequence). V shed 10 bases and J shed 4 bases, with 16 bases lying between them. In DNA, the CDR3 is TGTGCCACCCCAAAAGGAGTTTCCTATGGCTACACCTTC. As protein: CATPKGVSYGYTF.